The sequence of this T cell receptor (beta chain) was determined in a study of blood T cell repertoires in COVID-19. Study details: Samples came from the United States, Italy and Spain, spanning acute and convalescent COVID-19. The analysed material was cDNA or gDNA that came from T cells, B-cell-depleted T cells, or PBMCs.

The assay was immunoSEQ multiplex PCR, and TCRdb's table has in-frame clones only and misses some. This table has approximately 85,000 clones, approximately 86% appearing once. V dropped 1 base and J dropped 5 bases, with 11 bases sitting between them. Per the germline V gene, CDR1 is MNHNS and CDR2 is SASEGT. The CDR3 length is 14 residues. Sequenced: peripheral blood. The TCR comes from a woman of 80 years or more in a cohort sampled during active or convalescent COVID-19. This chain joins TRBV6-1 and TRBJ1-2; TRBD1 might be the D (6 bases). The chain's CDR3 is CASSEDWTVYGYTF. The CDR3 coding sequence is TGTGCCAGCAGTGAAGATTGGACAGTGTATGGCTACACCTTC.